The clone carrying this T cell receptor (beta chain) has just a few counts. Compared with germline, one end of the junction differs, possibly owing to a read error. The CDR3 is made up of 14 amino acids. Germline CDR1 reads KGHSH; CDR2 reads LQKENI. TCR beta CDR3 sequences were amplified from RNA transcripts. HTBI primers drove first-round RT-PCR of the TCR CDR3. TCRdb analysed the multiplex PCR reads with MiXCR anew, one entry per CDR3 protein. The top ten clones hold less than 15% of a sample with hundreds of thousands of distinct CDR3 sequences, 14% to 15% of them seen once. This specimen comes from a study of T cells in Graves' hyperthyroidism and ophthalmopathy. On the study more broadly: Peripheral blood collection took place at initial diagnosis, before any treatment.

A NOSPECS grade of at least 4, a Clinical Activity Score of at least 3 and duration under 3 months were recorded in ophthalmopathy patients. The J gene is TRBJ1-1, the V gene TRBV18, with D hard to call. Input material: blood. This receptor was obtained from a man between 18 and 35 years old with Graves' ophthalmopathy. CDR3: CASSPKSGNTEASF. For the CDR3, the DNA is TGTGCCAGCTCACCAAAGTCGGGAAACACTGAAGCTTCCTTT.